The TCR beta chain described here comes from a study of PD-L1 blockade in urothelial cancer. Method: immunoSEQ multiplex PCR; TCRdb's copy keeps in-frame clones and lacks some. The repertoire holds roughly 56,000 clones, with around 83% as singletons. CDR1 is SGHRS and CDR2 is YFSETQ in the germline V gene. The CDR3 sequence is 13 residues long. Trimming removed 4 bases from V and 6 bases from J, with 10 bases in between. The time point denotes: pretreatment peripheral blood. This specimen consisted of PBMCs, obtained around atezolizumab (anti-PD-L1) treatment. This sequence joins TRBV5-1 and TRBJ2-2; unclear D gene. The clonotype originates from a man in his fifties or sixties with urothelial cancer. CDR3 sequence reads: CASSQKRAGELFF. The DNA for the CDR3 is TGCGCCAGCAGCCAAAAGAGAGCCGGGGAGCTGTTTTTT.